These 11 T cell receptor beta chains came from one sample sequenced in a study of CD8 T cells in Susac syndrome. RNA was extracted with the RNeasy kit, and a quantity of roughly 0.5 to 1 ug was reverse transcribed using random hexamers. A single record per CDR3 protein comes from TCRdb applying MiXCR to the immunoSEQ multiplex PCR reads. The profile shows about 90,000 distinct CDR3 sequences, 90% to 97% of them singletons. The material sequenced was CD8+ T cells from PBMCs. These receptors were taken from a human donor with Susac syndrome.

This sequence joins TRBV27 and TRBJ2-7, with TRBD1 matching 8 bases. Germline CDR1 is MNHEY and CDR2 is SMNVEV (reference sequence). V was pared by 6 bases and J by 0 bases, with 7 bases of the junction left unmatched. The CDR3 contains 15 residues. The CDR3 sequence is CASSKVGTGSYEQYF. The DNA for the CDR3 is TGTGCCAGCAGCAAAGTCGGGACAGGCTCCTACGAGCAGTACTTC.

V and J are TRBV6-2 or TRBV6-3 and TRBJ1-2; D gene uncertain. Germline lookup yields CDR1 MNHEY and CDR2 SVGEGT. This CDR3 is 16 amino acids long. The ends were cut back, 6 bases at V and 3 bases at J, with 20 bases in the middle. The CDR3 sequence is CASRTSGSREDYGYTF. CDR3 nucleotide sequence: TGTGCCAGCAGAACATCGGGATCCCGGGAGGACTATGGCTACACCTTC.

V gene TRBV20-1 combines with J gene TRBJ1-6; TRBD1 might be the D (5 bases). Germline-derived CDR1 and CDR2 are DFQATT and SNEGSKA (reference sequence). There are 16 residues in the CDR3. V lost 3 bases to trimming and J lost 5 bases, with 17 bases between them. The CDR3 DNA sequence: TGCAGTGCTAGTGGGTTAGAAGGGGAAGATAATTCACCCCTCCACTTT. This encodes CSASGLEGEDNSPLHF.

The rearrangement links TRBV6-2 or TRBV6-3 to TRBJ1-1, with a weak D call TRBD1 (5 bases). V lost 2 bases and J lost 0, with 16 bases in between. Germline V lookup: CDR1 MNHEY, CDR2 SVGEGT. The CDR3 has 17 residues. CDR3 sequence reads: CASSYPSGFGMNTEAFF. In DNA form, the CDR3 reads TGTGCCAGCAGTTACCCGTCAGGGTTCGGTATGAACACTGAAGCTTTCTTT.

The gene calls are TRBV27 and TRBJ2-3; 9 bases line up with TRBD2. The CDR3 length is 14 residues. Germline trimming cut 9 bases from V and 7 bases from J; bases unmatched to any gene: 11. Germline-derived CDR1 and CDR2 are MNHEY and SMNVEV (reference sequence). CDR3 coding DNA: TGTGCCAGTAGTCCGGGGACTAGCTTACATACGCAGTATTTT. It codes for CASSPGTSLHTQYF.

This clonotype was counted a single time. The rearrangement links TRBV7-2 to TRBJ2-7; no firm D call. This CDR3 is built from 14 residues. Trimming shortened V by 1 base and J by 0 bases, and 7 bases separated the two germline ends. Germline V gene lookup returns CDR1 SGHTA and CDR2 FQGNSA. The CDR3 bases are TGTGCCAGCAGCTTAGATAGGACCTCCTACGAGCAGTACTTC. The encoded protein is CASSLDRTSYEQYF.

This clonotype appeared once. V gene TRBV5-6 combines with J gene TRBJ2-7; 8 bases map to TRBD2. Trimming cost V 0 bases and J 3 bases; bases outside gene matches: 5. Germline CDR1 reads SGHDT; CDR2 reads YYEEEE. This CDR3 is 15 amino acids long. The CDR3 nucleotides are TGTGCCAGCAGCTTGGGGGGAAGCGGGGGCTACGAGCAGTACTTC. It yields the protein CASSLGGSGGYEQYF. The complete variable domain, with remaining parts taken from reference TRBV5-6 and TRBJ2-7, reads DAGVTQSPTHLIKTRGQQVTLRCSPKSGHDTVSWYQQALGQGPQFIFQYYEEEERQRGNFPDRFSGHQFPNYSSELNVNALLLGDSALYLCASSLGGSGGYEQYFGPGTRLTVT.

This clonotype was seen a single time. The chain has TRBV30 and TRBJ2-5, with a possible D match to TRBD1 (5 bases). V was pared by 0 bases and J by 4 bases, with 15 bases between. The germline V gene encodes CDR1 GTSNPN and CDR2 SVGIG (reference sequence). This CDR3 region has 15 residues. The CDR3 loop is CAWSVGQGLRETQYF. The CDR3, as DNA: TGTGCCTGGAGTGTAGGGCAGGGTCTGAGAGAGACCCAGTACTTC.

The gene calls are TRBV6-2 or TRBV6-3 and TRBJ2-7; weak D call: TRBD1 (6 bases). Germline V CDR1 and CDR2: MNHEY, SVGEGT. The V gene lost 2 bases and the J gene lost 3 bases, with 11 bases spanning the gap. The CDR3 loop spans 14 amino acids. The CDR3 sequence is CASSYRQVDYEQYF. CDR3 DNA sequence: TGTGCCAGCAGTTACCGACAGGTGGACTACGAGCAGTACTTC.

This CDR3 is CASRRQGGSNQPQHF. The CDR3 DNA reads TGTGCCAGCAGACGCCAGGGCGGGAGCAATCAGCCCCAGCATTTT. V usage is TRBV6-5 and J usage is TRBJ1-5; a weak D match, TRBD1 (5 bases). The CDR3 consists of 15 residues. Germline-derived CDR1 and CDR2 are MNHEY and SVGAGI. V was shortened by 6 bases and J by 1 base, with 13 bases between the two germline ends.

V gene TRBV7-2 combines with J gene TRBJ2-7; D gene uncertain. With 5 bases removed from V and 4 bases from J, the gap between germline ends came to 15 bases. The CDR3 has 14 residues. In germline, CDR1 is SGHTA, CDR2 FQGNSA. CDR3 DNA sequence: TGTGCCAGCAGCCCCTCCGGAGTACCTTACGAGCAGTACTTC. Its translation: CASSPSGVPYEQYF.